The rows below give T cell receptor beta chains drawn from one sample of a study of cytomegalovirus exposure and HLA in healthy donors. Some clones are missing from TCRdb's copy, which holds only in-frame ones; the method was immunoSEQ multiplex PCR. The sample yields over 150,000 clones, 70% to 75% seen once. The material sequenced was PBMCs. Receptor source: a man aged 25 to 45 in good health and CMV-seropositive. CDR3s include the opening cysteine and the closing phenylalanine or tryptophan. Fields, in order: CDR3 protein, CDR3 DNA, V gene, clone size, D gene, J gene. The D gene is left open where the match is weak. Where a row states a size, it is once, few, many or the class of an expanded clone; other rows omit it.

CDR3: CASRGAGGETQYF
DNA: TGTGCCAGCCGGGGGGCCGGTGGAGAGACCCAGTACTTC
V: TRBV5-4
size: -
D: -
J: TRBJ2-5

CDR3: CATNGRGARSSYEQYF
DNA: TGTGCCACCAACGGAAGGGGCGCCAGGAGCTCCTACGAGCAGTACTTC
V: TRBV10-3
size: -
D: -
J: TRBJ2-7

CDR3: CASTHSGSSYNEQFF
DNA: TGCGCCAGCACACATAGCGGAAGCTCCTACAATGAGCAGTTCTTC
V: TRBV5-1
size: -
D: -
J: TRBJ2-1

CDR3: CASSQGLAEETQYF
DNA: TGTGCCAGCAGTCAGGGACTAGCGGAAGAGACCCAGTACTTC
V: TRBV2
size: -
D: TRBD2
J: TRBJ2-5

CDR3: CAIYPGGTNNEQFF
DNA: TGTGCCATCTATCCAGGGGGAACGAACAATGAGCAGTTCTTC
V: TRBV10-3
size: -
D: TRBD1
J: TRBJ2-1

CDR3: CASSSSSAGGFNEQFF
DNA: TGTGCCAGCAGCTCCTCTAGCGCCGGAGGATTCAATGAGCAGTTCTTC
V: TRBV11-3
size: few
D: -
J: TRBJ2-1

CDR3: CSGTGTGTPEQYF
DNA: TGCAGCGGCACCGGGACAGGGACCCCCGAGCAGTACTTC
V: TRBV29-1
size: -
D: TRBD1
J: TRBJ2-7

CDR3: CASSATGALSALHF
DNA: TGTGCCAGCAGTGCCACTGGGGCCCTTTCGGCCCTCCACTTT
V: TRBV6-1
size: -
D: -
J: TRBJ1-6

CDR3: CASSLGGNEQFF
DNA: TGTGCCAGCAGTTTGGGAGGCAATGAGCAGTTCTTC
V: TRBV27
size: -
D: -
J: TRBJ2-1

CDR3: CASSPLAASLFTDTQYF
DNA: TGTGCCAGCAGCCCCCTGGCGGCCTCCCTTTTCACAGATACGCAGTATTTT
V: TRBV9
size: -
D: -
J: TRBJ2-3

CDR3: CASSTGVGEQYF
DNA: TGTGCCAGCAGCACAGGGGTAGGTGAGCAGTACTTC
V: TRBV7-2
size: -
D: TRBD1
J: TRBJ2-7

CDR3: CASSPGQGPYF
DNA: TGTGCCAGCAGCCCGGGACAGGGGCCGTACTTC
V: TRBV7-6
size: -
D: TRBD1
J: TRBJ2-5

CDR3: CASSQDHQGANYGYTF
DNA: TGCGCCAGCAGCCAAGATCACCAGGGGGCTAACTATGGCTACACCTTC
V: TRBV4-3
size: few
D: TRBD1
J: TRBJ1-2

CDR3: CAWSQGGYEQYF
DNA: TGTGCCTGGAGCCAGGGGGGCTACGAGCAGTACTTC
V: TRBV30
size: -
D: -
J: TRBJ2-7

CDR3: CASSLARGQIYEQYF
DNA: TGTGCCAGCAGCTTAGCGCGGGGACAGATCTACGAGCAGTACTTC
V: TRBV7-6
size: -
D: -
J: TRBJ2-7

CDR3: CASSPGINTEAFF
DNA: TGTGCCAGCAGCCCGGGAATTAACACTGAAGCTTTCTTT
V: TRBV7-3
size: -
D: -
J: TRBJ1-1

CDR3: CACSSGTSGGGTQYF
DNA: TGTGCCTGTTCCTCCGGGACTAGCGGGGGGGGTACGCAGTATTTT
V: TRBV30
size: -
D: TRBD2
J: TRBJ2-3

CDR3: CATSREGVGTQYF
DNA: TGTGCCACCAGCAGAGAGGGAGTGGGGACCCAGTACTTC
V: TRBV15
size: -
D: -
J: TRBJ2-5

CDR3: CASRRMQETQYF
DNA: TGTGCCAGCAGGCGGATGCAAGAGACCCAGTACTTC
V: TRBV2
size: -
D: -
J: TRBJ2-5

CDR3: CASSLGLAGENIQYF
DNA: TGCGCCAGCAGCCTGGGACTAGCGGGGGAAAACATTCAGTACTTC
V: TRBV4-3
size: -
D: TRBD2
J: TRBJ2-4

CDR3: CASSLTSGSYEQYF
DNA: TGTGCCAGCAGTCTGACTAGCGGGAGCTACGAGCAGTACTTC
V: TRBV5-5
size: once
D: TRBD2
J: TRBJ2-7

CDR3: CASSVGEGLHEQYF
DNA: TGTGCCAGCAGCGTAGGGGAGGGCCTCCACGAGCAGTACTTC
V: TRBV9
size: -
D: TRBD2
J: TRBJ2-7

CDR3: CASSSAGANTYNEQFF
DNA: TGTGCCAGCAGTTCCGCAGGGGCGAATACCTACAATGAGCAGTTCTTC
V: TRBV6-5
size: -
D: -
J: TRBJ2-1